This T cell receptor (beta chain) was sequenced during a study of OX40 agonist ivuxolimab in advanced cancers. In germline, CDR1 is LNHDA, CDR2 SQIVND (reference sequence). V lost 3 bases and J lost 5; bases outside the gene matches: 13. The CDR3 length is 18 residues. Sequencing was performed with immunoSEQ multiplex PCR; in TCRdb, only in-frame clones are kept and a portion is missing. This table has about 82,000 clones, around 83% appearing once. The chain couples TRBV19 to TRBJ2-5; 12 bases match TRBD2. The TCR was taken from an adult with an advanced solid tumor such as melanoma, head and neck, liver or kidney cancer. Sequenced here: CD4+ or CD8+ T cells sorted from blood, sampled in a trial of the OX40 agonist ivuxolimab. In nucleotides, the CDR3 is TGTGCCAGTAGTATGGCCCTAGCGGGGGGGCCTTCCCAGGAGACCCAGTACTTC. It is translated as CASSMALAGGPSQETQYF.